Here is one T cell receptor beta chain with its context. This sample is drawn from a study of T cell responses to AZD1222 COVID-19 vaccine. Sequencing used immunoSEQ multiplex PCR; TCRdb keeps in-frame clones, though not all of them. Of 150,000 or so clones listed, about nine tenths were seen once; the top ten hold about a fifth. The sequencing here drew on peripheral blood, taken on day 0 of AZD1222 vaccination. The sequence was obtained from an adult in good health.

CDR3 residues: CASSLGHPNQPQHF. CDR3 in DNA: TGTGCCAGCAGCTTAGGACACCCCAATCAGCCCCAGCATTTT. The chain uses TRBV5-6 and TRBJ1-5, with a tentative D call TRBD1 (5 bases). Germline assignment: CDR1 SGHDT and CDR2 YYEEEE. V was cut by 2 bases and J by 3 bases, with 9 bases left in between. The CDR3 consists of 14 residues.